These T cell receptor beta chains were read from a single sample in a study of identical twins. One entry per CDR3 protein, called by TCRdb with MiXCR from the 5' RACE reads. The data show over 600,000 distinct CDR3 sequences, 20% to 25% seen once. These data were also filed under a second study, of T cells expressing NK-cell markers.

Material for sequencing was PBMCs. Receptor source: a woman younger than 30 in good health. Each CDR3 is given with its conserved first and last residue.

j_call cdr3_length v_call cdr3_aa
TRBJ2-1 15 TRBV5-1 CASSFTGENYNEQFF
TRBJ2-1 12 TRBV25-1 CASTGQFNEQFF
TRBJ2-3 15 TRBV5-1 CASSLDAGTTDTQYF
TRBJ2-3 13 TRBV24-1 CATSDAGTDTQYF
TRBJ2-3 12 TRBV10-3 CAVGPRTDTQYF
TRBJ1-4 13 TRBV20-1 CSAREGGSEKLFF
TRBJ2-2 13 TRBV20-1 CSAGTISSGELFF
TRBJ1-2 16 TRBV3-1 CASSPPGTNSNYGYTF
TRBJ2-5 15 TRBV15 CATSRVVIGGETQYF
TRBJ1-1 15 TRBV6-1 CASSDTGTVNTEAFF
TRBJ2-3 14 TRBV20-1 CSAREGLAGGPQYF
TRBJ2-3 16 TRBV15 CATSVGGTSGMGTQYF
TRBJ1-3 14 TRBV2 CASSSYSGRNTIYF
TRBJ2-2 13 TRBV20-1 CSARTSMTGELFF
TRBJ2-5 12 TRBV20-1 CSARGLAGTQYF
TRBJ1-1 14 TRBV20-1 CSAGQGRMNTEAFF